The subject of this entry is one TCR beta chain. Assay: immunoSEQ multiplex PCR; the TCRdb copy retains only in-frame clones and omits some. Here the sample spans under 300,000 clones, 80% to 90% being singletons. This record belongs to a study of blood T cell repertoires in COVID-19. CDR1 SGHRS and CDR2 YFSETQ come from the germline V gene. J lost 9 bases, V lost 0 bases, and 4 bases had no gene match. This CDR3 comprises 14 residues. Sequenced: peripheral blood. This clonotype was obtained from a woman between 70 and 85 years old with COVID-19, enrolled during active disease. The V call is TRBV5-1, the J call TRBJ2-1; 9 bases align to TRBD2. This CDR3 reads CASSLGEAGGEQFF. CDR3 nucleotides: TGCGCCAGCAGCTTGGGAGAAGCGGGGGGTGAGCAGTTCTTC.